The clone carrying this T cell receptor beta chain was seen a few times. The data belong to a study of PD-L1 blockade in urothelial cancer. The V gene end was trimmed by 5 bases and the J gene end by 10 bases; junction bases not matched to a gene: 9. Per germline, CDR1 LGHNA and CDR2 YSLEER. This CDR3 region has 15 residues. Clones were sequenced by immunoSEQ multiplex PCR, and TCRdb holds only the in-frame ones, with some missing. This table holds some 53,000 clones, approximately 77% found once. This rearrangement joins TRBV4-3 to TRBJ2-1; TRBD2 matches at 12 bases. The specimen comprised PBMCs, sampled around atezolizumab (anti-PD-L1) treatment. The source is a man in his 70s with urothelial cancer. In DNA form, the CDR3 reads TGCGCCAGCAGCAAAAGTTGGACTAGCGGGGAAGAGCAGTTCTTC. It is translated as CASSKSWTSGEEQFF.